This TCR beta chain was identified in a study of cytomegalovirus exposure and HLA in healthy donors. The PCR ran on 60 Vbeta and 13 Jbeta primers. Sequencing used immunoSEQ multiplex PCR; TCRdb keeps in-frame clones, though not all of them. This sample carries some 140,000 clones, 79% of them seen once, and the ten largest clones take 6.5%. This clone has more than one count but fewer than ten. Its antigen is unidentified. Findings and limits, study-wide: The study had only CMV serostatus as immune exposure information.

The ends lost 3 bases at V and 6 bases at J; junction bases unmatched: 2. The CDR3 spans 13 residues. The germline V gene encodes CDR1 SGDLS and CDR2 YYNGEE. This TCR derives from a middle-aged man in good health and CMV-seropositive. Specimen: PBMCs. V usage is TRBV9 and J usage is TRBJ2-1; 8 nucleotides line up with TRBD1. DNA for the CDR3: TGTGCCAGCAGCGGACAGGGGTTCAATGAGCAGTTCTTC. This sequence encodes CASSGQGFNEQFF.